This TCR beta chain stems from a study of vaccination and CD4 T cells after COVID-19 (dated 2022 in TCRdb). Study-level background: SARS-CoV-2 positivity had been established in the convalescent patients by nasal swab PCR, and mild disease was recorded in several of these patients and severe disease in one. The convalescent cohort comprised six males and four females, including two Hispanic individuals, seven Caucasians, two Asians and one multiracial person. Participants received two doses of either the Pfizer-BioNTech BNT162b2 vaccine (n=8) or the Moderna mRNA-1273 vaccine (n=2). Post-COVID blood samples from convalescent patients were collected a median of 101 days after diagnosis, with a range of roughly 35 to 180 days. Post-vaccine blood samples were taken a median of about 72 days after the second vaccine dose, with a range of about 13 to 250 days. The cultures were stimulated with overlapping spike peptide pools from SARS-CoV-2 and from the common cold coronaviruses HCoV-NL63, HCoV-OC43 and HCoV-229E. Control cultures received a CEFX viral epitope pool as the positive control, an HIV-1 Nef peptide pool as the negative control, or no peptide. The spike-specific CD4+ TCR repertoire was compared before and after mRNA vaccination in about nine COVID-19 convalescent patients and a handful of infection-naive healthy vaccine recipients.

Study-wide findings and limitations: The study included relatively few convalescent patients and did not analyze early timepoints after natural infection. Of the vaccine-specific clones in convalescent patients, 304 of 307, or nearly all, reacted only to SARS-CoV-2 spike and did not cross-react with common cold coronaviruses. The median count of SARS-CoV-2-reactive clonotypes went up from 21 after infection to some 38 after vaccination, although the change was not significant. Among convalescent patients, a median about 86% of the SARS-CoV-2-reactive clones seen after vaccination appeared only after vaccination, which suggests priming specific to the vaccine.

The treatment or condition label here, explained by the study, means: roughly ten-day PBMC culture with coronavirus spike peptide pools or control peptides (ViraFEST assay). The study used the ViraFEST assay, which expanded antigen-specific T cells with peptide pools and then identified expanded clonotypes by TCR sequencing. The convalescent patients' positive SARS-CoV-2 PCR tests fell between March and December 2020, which was before the Alpha, Beta and Delta variants emerged in the United States. PBMCs were cultured at two million per well in IMDM supplemented with approximately 5% human AB serum and 9 to 10 IU/ml IL-2, with about 11 ug/ml peptide pools added. On days 3 and 7, half of the culture medium was replaced with fresh IL-2-containing medium. After 10 days of culture, CD4+ T cells were isolated by negative selection with the EasySep CD4+ T cell isolation kit. Ficoll-Paque Plus gradient centrifugation was used to isolate PBMCs from whole blood, and the isolated PBMCs were then either used fresh or cryopreserved at -140C. Each culture condition was generally run in triplicate wells.

As regards this clonotype: The antigen this receptor binds is unknown. No quality values exist for individual bases; no much larger clone is one base distant.

The library was built by means of PCR. DNA from cultured CD4+ T cells was subjected to TCR sequencing with the Oncomine TCR Beta short-read assay at the Johns Hopkins FTIC core. Genomic DNA was extracted from the cultured CD4+ T cells with the QIAamp micro DNA kit. Oncomine TCR Beta libraries from cultured CD4+ T cells were pooled using unique dual indexes and sequenced on an Illumina iSeq 100. In the original analysis: Non-productive sequences were removed, and CDR3s that did not start with C, did not end with F or W, or were shorter than 7 amino acids were discarded. Antigen-specific clonotypes were identified with the MANAFEST web application by comparing peptide-stimulated wells with reference and other culture wells. To be called positive, a clone needed an FDR below 0.05, an odds ratio above 5, and a productive frequency above 0.1% in at least two of three replicate wells. Clonotypes that were significantly expanded in both SARS-CoV-2 spike wells and at least one common cold coronavirus spike condition were defined as cross-reactive. Levenshtein distances (stringdist) and unrooted phylogenetic trees (ape) in R version 3.6.1 were used to assess CDR3 homology. In-frame beta chains were kept once TCRdb had trimmed the public reads at Q25 with fastp and called clones with MiXCR. Rows with a matching CDR3 protein are joined into one entry that keeps the most common DNA and genes. Here the V and J calls rest on TCRdb's processing, not on the authors' analysis. The sample table contains about 26,000 distinct CDR3 sequences; only one count was recorded for about three fifths of them. Approximately 5.4% of the sample belongs to the ten largest clones.

This TCR was recovered from a human donor who had recovered from COVID-19. Sequencing was performed on CD4+ T cells from blood, cultured in vitro.

The nucleotide sequence is given as TGCGCCAGCAGCCAAGGTAATCAAGGGCGGTATGGCTACACCTTC. This translates into CASSQGNQGRYGYTF. The rearrangement combines TRBV4-1 with TRBJ1-2; no D gene can be assigned with confidence. Trimming costs V 1 base and J 5 bases, and their ends lie 14 bases apart. Via the germline V gene, CDR1 is MGHRA and CDR2 YSYEKL. The CDR3 starts with the cysteine, ends with the phenylalanine, and has 15 residues. Just CDR3 DNA is preserved here, 45 bases in frame from base 1.